This T cell receptor (beta chain) comes out of a study of OX40 agonist ivuxolimab in advanced cancers. As for the study in general: Past anti-PD-1, anti-PD-L1 or anti-CTLA-4 therapy was accepted, and 30% to 50% had received some. Study-wide points: The mean number of expanded clones was higher in CD8+ T cells than in CD4+.

The germline V and J ends were trimmed by 6 bases and 6 bases, with 14 bases remaining between them. This CDR3 contains 14 residues. From germline, CDR1 is MNHNY and CDR2 SVGAGI (reference sequence). Generated by immunoSEQ multiplex PCR, the TCRdb table keeps only in-frame clones and is missing some. The sample has 25,000 to 35,000 clones, roughly 84% seen once; the top ten hold nearly 15%. The sample holds one count of this clone. Its specificity is not known. Sequenced here: CD4+ or CD8+ T cells sorted from blood, sampled in a trial of the OX40 agonist ivuxolimab. The chain uses TRBV6-6 and TRBJ2-2; D gene unclear. This sequence originates from an adult with an advanced solid tumor such as melanoma, head and neck, liver or kidney cancer. The CDR3 nucleotides are TGTGCCAGCAGCTCCAAGGTCCCATCCGGGGAGCTGTTTTTT. Its protein product is CASSSKVPSGELFF.